Listed below are T cell receptor beta chains from one sample, sequenced in a study of PD-1 blockade in classical Hodgkin lymphoma. Profiling relied on immunoSEQ multiplex PCR, and the TCRdb table lists in-frame clones only, not all of them. The sample includes 25,000 or so clones, roughly two thirds of them seen just once. The specimen comprised peripheral blood mononuclear cells (PBMCs), sampled at baseline. These receptors came from a human donor with classical Hodgkin lymphoma. The conserved cysteine and the conserved F or W are not part of the CDR3 here. Part of the rows lack a size; the others show once, few, many or a class for expanded clones.

>TRBJ1-2|TRBV19|-|12
ASSTLGTGNGYT
>TRBJ2-1|TRBV7-9|-|9
ASSPVNEQF
>TRBJ2-3|TRBV9|-|13
ASSVAGTSLSAQY
>TRBJ2-3|TRBV5-1|-|12
ASSPLRATDTQY
>TRBJ2-1|TRBV7-3|-|13
ASSLAGGIYNEQF
>TRBJ2-1|TRBV7-2|-|13
ASRGVGLAGLEQF
>TRBJ1-2|TRBV19|-|13
ASGPGQGFNYGYT
>TRBJ2-1|TRBV6-5|-|13
ASRPRKLVRNEQF
>TRBJ1-6|TRBV5-1|few|17
ASSPGQGASGRLNSPLH
>TRBJ2-1|TRBV4-1|-|14
ASSQVGLAGVNEQF
>TRBJ1-5|TRBV7-8|few|12
ASNTGGSNQPQH
>TRBJ1-4|TRBV5-1|-|12
ASKKGLANEKLF
>TRBJ1-6|TRBV19|-|11
ATHPRNNSPLH
>TRBJ2-1|TRBV6-1|few|18
ASSGLLTSGGARTNNEQF
>TRBJ1-1|TRBV28|-|11
ASMGQGVTEAF
>TRBJ2-3|TRBV10-2|-|13
ASRGLAGVGDTQY
>TRBJ1-1|TRBV6-6|few|10
ASRQGDIQAF
>TRBJ1-2|TRBV5-4|-|10
ASSRDLYGYT
>TRBJ1-4|TRBV9|-|13
ASSARGQGIQKLF
>TRBJ1-2|TRBV4-1|-|14
ASSQERLQGPDGYT
>TRBJ1-2|TRBV6-1|-|12
ASSRDGANYGYT
>TRBJ2-3|TRBV28|-|17
ASSSILKVGQGPPDTQY
>TRBJ1-1|TRBV28|-|13
ASSFRAKSNTEAF
>TRBJ2-1|TRBV9|once|14
ASSAPTSGRADEQF
>TRBJ2-7|TRBV18|-|14
ASSPRAGSSSYEQY
>TRBJ2-3|TRBV28|once|12
ASRIPGNTDTQY
>TRBJ2-3|TRBV20-1|-|8
SAVDDTQY
>TRBJ2-5|TRBV5-1|-|10
ASSLRFETQY
>TRBJ2-1|TRBV6-4|-|12
ASSSSGGGYEQF
>TRBJ2-5|TRBV18|-|11
ASSPRDFGAQY
>TRBJ1-1|TRBV19|-|12
ASSIRGTGTEAF
>TRBJ1-5|TRBV27|few|11
ATQDRVGQPQH
>TRBJ2-7|TRBV28|few|10
ASSPPVYEQY
>TRBJ1-5|TRBV19|large|11
ASSLNSNQPQH
>TRBJ2-4|TRBV4-1|-|16
ASSLFAGTGGSQNIQY
>TRBJ1-1|TRBV7-6|-|14
ASSPTGETRNTEAF
>TRBJ1-4|TRBV27|once|13
ASSFRTGAGEKLF
>TRBJ1-2|TRBV30|-|9
GGISNYGYT
>TRBJ2-1|TRBV28|-|14
ASSLLWDRSFNEQF
>TRBJ1-2|TRBV10-2|-|10
ASSEGSYGYT
>TRBJ2-2|TRBV9|few|15
ASSVAAGGLLAGELF
>TRBJ2-5|TRBV29-1|-|12
SIGTSETQETQY
>TRBJ2-3|TRBV6-1|-|10
ASSDWAQGQY
>TRBJ1-6|TRBV19|-|14
ASSIRGQDLGSPLH
>TRBJ2-1|TRBV11-2|-|13
ASSLRGKRDNEQF
>TRBJ2-7|TRBV6-1|once|12
ASSEAVRMYEQY
>TRBJ2-5|TRBV28|-|11
ASSLAPVATQY
>TRBJ1-2|TRBV5-8|-|11
ASSPGPNYGYT
>TRBJ1-5|TRBV28|few|13
ASSLGDRYNQPQH
>TRBJ2-1|TRBV19|once|15
ASSRPGGLAGVREQF
>TRBJ2-5|TRBV7-9|-|11
ASRYRGQETQY
>TRBJ2-1|TRBV7-2|-|14
ASSLESSGSGDEQF
>TRBJ1-1|TRBV28|-|12
ASLGRGMNTEAF
>TRBJ1-3|TRBV6-5|-|13
ASKGSGLSGNTIY
>TRBJ2-1|TRBV14|-|15
ASSQDQRGALYNEQF
>TRBJ1-2|TRBV15|-|16
ATSSQELGKTRFQGYT
>TRBJ1-5|TRBV6-5|-|13
ASSYSRQFNQPQH
>TRBJ2-3|TRBV6-4|-|14
ASSVLAGGQRDTQY
>TRBJ2-1|TRBV29-1|-|12
SVIGLAENNEQF
>TRBJ1-2|TRBV7-6|-|13
ASSQDGRGPYGYT